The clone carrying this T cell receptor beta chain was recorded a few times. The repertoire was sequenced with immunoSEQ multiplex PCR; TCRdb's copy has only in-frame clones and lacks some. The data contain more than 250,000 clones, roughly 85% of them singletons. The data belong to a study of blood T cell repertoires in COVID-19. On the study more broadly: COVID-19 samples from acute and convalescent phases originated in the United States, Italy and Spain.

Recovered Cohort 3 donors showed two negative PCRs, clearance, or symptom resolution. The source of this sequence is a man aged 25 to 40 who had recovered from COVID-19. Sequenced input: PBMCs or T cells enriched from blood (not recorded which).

CDR3 protein: CASSDGVAGGPEETQYF. CDR3 sequence (DNA): TGTGCCAGCAGTGACGGGGTAGCGGGGGGGCCCGAGGAGACCCAGTACTTC. The chain couples TRBV6-1 to TRBJ2-5; 11 positions match TRBD2. CDR1 is MNHNS, CDR2 SASEGT, per germline. The CDR3 is 17 amino acids. Losses at the gene ends were 3 bases for V and 5 bases for J; bases not matched to a gene: 11.